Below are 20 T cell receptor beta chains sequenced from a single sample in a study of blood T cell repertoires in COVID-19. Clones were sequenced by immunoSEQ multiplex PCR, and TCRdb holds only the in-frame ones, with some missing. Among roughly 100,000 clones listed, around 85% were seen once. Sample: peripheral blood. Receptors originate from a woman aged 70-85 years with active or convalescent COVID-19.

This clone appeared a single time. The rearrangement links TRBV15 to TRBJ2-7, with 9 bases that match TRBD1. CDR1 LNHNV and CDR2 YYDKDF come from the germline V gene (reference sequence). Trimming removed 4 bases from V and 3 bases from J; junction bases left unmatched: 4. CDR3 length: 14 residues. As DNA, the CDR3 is TGTGCCACCAGCAAGGGACAGGGTCTCTACGAGCAGTACTTC. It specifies CATSKGQGLYEQYF.

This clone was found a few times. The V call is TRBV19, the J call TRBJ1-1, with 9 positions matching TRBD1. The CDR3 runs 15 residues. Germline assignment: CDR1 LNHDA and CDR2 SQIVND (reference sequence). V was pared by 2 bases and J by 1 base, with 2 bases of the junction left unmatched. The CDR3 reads CASSIRGQGNTEAFF. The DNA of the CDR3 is TGTGCCAGTAGTATAAGGGGACAGGGGAACACTGAAGCTTTCTTT.

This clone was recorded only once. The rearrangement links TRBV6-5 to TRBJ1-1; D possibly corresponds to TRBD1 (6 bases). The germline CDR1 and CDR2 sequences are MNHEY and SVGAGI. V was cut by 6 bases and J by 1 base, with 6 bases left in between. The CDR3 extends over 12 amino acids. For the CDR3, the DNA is TGTGCCAGCAGACAGGGGAACACTGAAGCTTTCTTT. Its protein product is CASRQGNTEAFF.

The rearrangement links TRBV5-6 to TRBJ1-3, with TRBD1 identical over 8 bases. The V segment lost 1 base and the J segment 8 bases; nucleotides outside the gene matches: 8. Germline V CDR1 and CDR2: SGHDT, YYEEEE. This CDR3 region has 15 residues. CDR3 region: CASSLIEQGADTIYF. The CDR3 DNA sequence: TGTGCCAGCAGCTTGATCGAGCAGGGGGCGGACACCATATATTTT.

The CDR3 loop reads CSARQAWDQPQHF. In DNA, the CDR3 is TGCAGCGCAAGACAGGCCTGGGATCAGCCCCAGCATTTT. The chain recombines TRBV29-1 with TRBJ1-5, with a tentative D call TRBD1 (6 bases). CDR1 is SQVTM, CDR2 ANQGSEA, per germline. V was clipped by 7 bases and J by 5 bases, with 15 bases between them. The CDR3 extends over 13 amino acids. Full variable domain (rest looked up from reference TRBV29-1 and TRBJ1-5): SAVISQKPSRDICQRGTSLTIQCQVDSQVTMMFWYRQQPGQSLTLIATANQGSEATYESGFVIDKFPISRPNLTFSTLTVSNMSPEDSSIYLCSARQAWDQPQHFGDGTRLSIL.

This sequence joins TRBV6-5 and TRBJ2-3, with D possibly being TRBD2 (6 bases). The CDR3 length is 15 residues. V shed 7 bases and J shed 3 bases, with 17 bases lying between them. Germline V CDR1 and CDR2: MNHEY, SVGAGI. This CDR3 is CASNSASGSTDTQYF. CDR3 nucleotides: TGTGCCAGCAATTCGGCAAGCGGGTCTACAGATACGCAGTATTTT.

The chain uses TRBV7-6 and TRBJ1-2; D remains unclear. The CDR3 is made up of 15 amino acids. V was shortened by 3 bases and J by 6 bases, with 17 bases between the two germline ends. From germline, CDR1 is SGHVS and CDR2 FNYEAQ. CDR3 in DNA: TGTGCCAGCAGCTTGTACCCCGGCCTTCAGGATGGCTACACCTTC. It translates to CASSLYPGLQDGYTF. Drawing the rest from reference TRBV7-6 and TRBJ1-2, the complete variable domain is GAGVSQSPRYKVTKRGQDVALRCDPISGHVSLYWYRQALGQGPEFLTYFNYEAQQDKSGLPNDRFSAERPEGSISTLTIQRTEQRDSAMYRCASSLYPGLQDGYTFGSGTRLTVV.

This CDR3 is CASSLNPQGSTDTQYF. The CDR3 nucleotides are TGTGCCAGCAGCTTAAATCCCCAGGGGAGCACAGATACGCAGTATTTT. This chain uses TRBV7-2 with TRBJ2-3, with D possibly TRBD1 on 6 matching bases. This CDR3 region has 16 residues. The germline V gene encodes CDR1 SGHTA and CDR2 FQGNSA. Trimming took off 2 bases at V and 0 bases at J, with 12 bases between the two ends.

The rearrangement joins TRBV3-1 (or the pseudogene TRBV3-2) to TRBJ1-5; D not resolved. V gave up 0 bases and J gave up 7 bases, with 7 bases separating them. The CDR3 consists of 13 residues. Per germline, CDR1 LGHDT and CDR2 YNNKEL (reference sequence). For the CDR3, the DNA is TGTGCCAGCAGCCAAGACAGGAGGCAGCCCCAGCATTTT. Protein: CASSQDRRQPQHF.

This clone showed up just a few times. CDR3 residues: CASSLSGSSYEQYF. The CDR3 coding sequence is TGTGCCAGCAGCTTGTCAGGGTCCTCCTACGAGCAGTACTTC. The J gene is TRBJ2-7, the V gene TRBV5-4; TRBD1 is a possible D gene (5 bases). Germline CDR1 reads SGHNT; CDR2 reads YYREEE (reference sequence). The CDR3 consists of 14 residues. V was pared by 1 base and J by 0 bases, with 8 bases between.

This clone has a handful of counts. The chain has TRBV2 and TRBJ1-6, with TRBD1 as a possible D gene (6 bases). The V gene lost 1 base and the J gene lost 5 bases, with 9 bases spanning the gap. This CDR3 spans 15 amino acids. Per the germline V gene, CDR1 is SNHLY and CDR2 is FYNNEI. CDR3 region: CASSEVAGDNSPLHF. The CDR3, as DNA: TGTGCCAGCAGTGAAGTCGCAGGGGATAATTCACCCCTCCACTTT.

CDR3 residues: CASSPNRQGLAQPQHF. For the CDR3, the DNA is TGTGCCAGCAGTCCCAACCGACAGGGGTTGGCCCAGCCCCAGCATTTT. This rearrangement joins TRBV27 to TRBJ1-5, with TRBD1 identical over 8 bases. Trimming removed 5 bases from V and 7 bases from J; junction bases left unmatched: 13. This CDR3 has 16 residues. CDR1 is MNHEY and CDR2 is SMNVEV in the germline V gene (reference sequence).

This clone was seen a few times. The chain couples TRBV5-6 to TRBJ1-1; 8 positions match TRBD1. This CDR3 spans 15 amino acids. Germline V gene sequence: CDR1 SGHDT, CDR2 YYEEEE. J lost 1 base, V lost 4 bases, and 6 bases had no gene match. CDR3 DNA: TGTGCCAGCAGCGTCCACAGGGGGAAGAACACTGAAGCTTTCTTT. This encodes CASSVHRGKNTEAFF.

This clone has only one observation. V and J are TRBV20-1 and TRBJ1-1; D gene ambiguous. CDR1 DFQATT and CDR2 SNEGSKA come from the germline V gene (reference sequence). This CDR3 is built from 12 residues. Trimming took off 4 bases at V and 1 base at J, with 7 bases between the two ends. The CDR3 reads CSATDKNTEAFF. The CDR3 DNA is TGCAGTGCTACTGACAAGAACACTGAAGCTTTCTTT.

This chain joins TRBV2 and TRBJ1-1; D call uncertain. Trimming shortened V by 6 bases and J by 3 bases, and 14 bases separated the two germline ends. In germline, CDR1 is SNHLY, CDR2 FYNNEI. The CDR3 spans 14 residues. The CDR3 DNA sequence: TGTGCCAGCAGAAGGGTCCGGGATCACACTGAAGCTTTCTTT. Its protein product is CASRRVRDHTEAFF.

The CDR3 loop is CASSLFGSMTEAFF. In nucleotides, the CDR3 is TGTGCCAGCAGCTTATTTGGGAGTATGACTGAAGCTTTCTTT. This sequence joins TRBV7-9 and TRBJ1-1; D remains ambiguous. The CDR3 is 14 residues long. The V and J ends lost 2 bases and 5 bases respectively, with 12 bases between them. Germline lookup yields CDR1 SEHNR and CDR2 FQNEAQ (reference sequence).

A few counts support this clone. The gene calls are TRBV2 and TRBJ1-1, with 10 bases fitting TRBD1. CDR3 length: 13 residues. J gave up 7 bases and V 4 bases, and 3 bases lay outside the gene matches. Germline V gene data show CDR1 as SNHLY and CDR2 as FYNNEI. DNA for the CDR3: TGTGCCAGCAGTGGGGACAGGGGCGGTGAAGCTTTCTTT. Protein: CASSGDRGGEAFF. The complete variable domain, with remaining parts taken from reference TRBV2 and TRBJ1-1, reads EPEVTQTPSHQVTQMGQEVILRCVPISNHLYFYWYRQILGQKVEFLVSFYNNEISEKSEIFDDQFSVERPDGSNFTLKIRSTKLEDSAMYFCASSGDRGGEAFFGQGTRLTVV.

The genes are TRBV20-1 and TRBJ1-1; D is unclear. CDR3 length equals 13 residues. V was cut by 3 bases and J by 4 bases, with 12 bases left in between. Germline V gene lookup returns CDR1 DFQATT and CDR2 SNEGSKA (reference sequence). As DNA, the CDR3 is TGCAGTGCTAGTTACGTCCGAGGCACTGAAGCTTTCTTT. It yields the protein CSASYVRGTEAFF.

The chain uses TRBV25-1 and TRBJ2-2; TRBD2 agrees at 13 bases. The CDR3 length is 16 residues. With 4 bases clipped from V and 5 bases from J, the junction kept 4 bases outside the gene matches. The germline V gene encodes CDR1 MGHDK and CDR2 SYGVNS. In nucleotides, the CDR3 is TGTGCCAGCAGTGGACTAGCGGGAGGTCTGACCGGGGAGCTGTTTTTT. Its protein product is CASSGLAGGLTGELFF. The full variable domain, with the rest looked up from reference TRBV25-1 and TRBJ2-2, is EADIYQTPRYLVIGTGKKITLECSQTMGHDKMYWYQQDPGMELHLIHYSYGVNSTEKGDLSSESTVSRIRTEHFPLTLESARPSHTSQYLCASSGLAGGLTGELFFGEGSRLTVL.

As DNA, the CDR3 is TGTGCCAGCAGCCAGCTCCGGGGCGGGAGGGGTACACCGGTTCATAATTCACCCCTCCACTTT. Translation: CASSQLRGGRGTPVHNSPLHF. The chain is built from TRBV21-1 and TRBJ1-6. TRBV21-1 is a pseudogene. The CDR3 length is 21 residues.